The 8 T cell receptor beta chains reported below all come from one sample, sequenced in a study of cytomegalovirus exposure and HLA in healthy donors. The PCR used 60 Vbeta and 13 Jbeta primers. The data were produced by immunoSEQ multiplex PCR, yet TCRdb's version contains in-frame clones alone and is incomplete. The top ten clones hold about 3.9% of a sample with more than 100,000 clones, approximately 80% of them seen once. Sequencing was performed on PBMCs. The source of these receptors is a human donor in good health.

This chain uses TRBV27 with TRBJ1-1, with a possible D match to TRBD1 (5 bases). This CDR3 region has 11 residues. Trimming stripped 9 bases from V and 5 bases from J, with 10 bases between. Germline CDR1 is MNHEY and CDR2 is SMNVEV (reference sequence). The CDR3 sequence: CARWGGTEAFF. The DNA of the CDR3 is TGTGCCAGGTGGGGGGGGACTGAAGCTTTCTTT.

This clone was seen only a few times. The rearrangement links TRBV6-1 to TRBJ2-1, with a possible D match to TRBD2 (6 bases). This CDR3 has 17 residues. V lost 4 bases and J lost 0, with 16 bases in between. Germline V lookup: CDR1 MNHNS, CDR2 SASEGT. CDR3 amino acids: CASSGRGESSSYNEQFF. For the CDR3, the DNA is TGTGCCAGCAGTGGACGCGGGGAGTCAAGCTCCTACAATGAGCAGTTCTTC.

The chain recombines TRBV2 with TRBJ1-3, with D hard to call. CDR1 is SNHLY, CDR2 FYNNEI, per germline. V lost 4 bases and J 2 bases, leaving 12 bases between the germline ends. There are 15 residues in the CDR3. DNA of the CDR3: TGTGCCAGCAGTGTAGGTCTAGAACCTGGAAACACCATATATTTT. As protein: CASSVGLEPGNTIYF.

The chain employs TRBV29-1 and TRBJ1-3; tentative D call: TRBD1 (6 bases). The length of the CDR3 is 14 residues. Trimming took 6 bases from V and 0 from J, leaving 12 bases between them. Germline CDR1 reads SQVTM; CDR2 reads ANQGSEA. CDR3 loop: CSVADSSSGNTIYF. The CDR3 DNA follows: TGCAGCGTCGCGGACAGTTCCTCTGGAAACACCATATATTTT.

The gene calls are TRBV4-1 and TRBJ2-7, with 9 positions matching TRBD1. Germline V gene data show CDR1 as MGHRA and CDR2 as YSYEKL. After removal of 1 base from V and 8 bases from J, the junction contained 15 bases not matched to a gene. The CDR3 runs 17 residues. The CDR3 loop reads CASSQAQNRGRPVKQYF. The CDR3 DNA reads as TGCGCCAGCAGCCAAGCACAGAACAGGGGGCGTCCCGTTAAGCAGTACTTC.

The V and J genes are TRBV29-1 and TRBJ1-2; D possibly corresponds to TRBD1 (5 bases). CDR1 SQVTM and CDR2 ANQGSEA come from the germline V gene. The CDR3 spans 12 residues. V was shortened by 4 bases and J by 7 bases, with 13 bases between the two germline ends. CDR3 in DNA: TGCAGCGTTGTTCCGGGGGTTCGTGGCTACACCTTC. Its translation is CSVVPGVRGYTF.

The chain joins TRBV7-9 to TRBJ1-1, with TRBD1 as a possible D gene (5 bases). Trimming removed 0 bases at V and 1 base at J, with 9 bases between. This CDR3 has 15 amino acids. Per germline, CDR1 SEHNR and CDR2 FQNEAQ (reference sequence). The CDR3 DNA is TGTGCCAGCAGCTTAGCGTACACAGGGAACACTGAAGCTTTCTTT. Translating it yields CASSLAYTGNTEAFF.

This clone was found once. This sequence joins TRBV10-3 and TRBJ1-2, with TRBD1 matching 10 bases. V trimming: 4 bases; J trimming: 1 base; junction bases outside the gene matches: 6. CDR3 length equals 16 residues. From germline, CDR1 is ENHRY and CDR2 SYGVKD. The CDR3 DNA follows: TGTGCCATCAGTGCCCGGACAGGGGGGAGTAACTATGGCTACACCTTC. The encoded protein is CAISARTGGSNYGYTF.